The 22 T cell receptor beta chains listed next were all sequenced from one sample in a study of cytomegalovirus exposure and HLA in healthy donors. The PCR was carried out with 60 Vbeta primers and 13 Jbeta primers. Clones were sequenced by immunoSEQ multiplex PCR, and TCRdb holds only the in-frame ones, with some missing. The sample carries about 160,000 clones, more than 60% recorded once. The sequencing sample was made of PBMCs. The receptors come from a man aged 35-49 years in good health and CMV-seronegative.

This clone was seen a single time. The V and J genes are TRBV5-1 and TRBJ2-4; 7 bases align to TRBD1. This CDR3 is 14 amino acids long. The J segment lost 8 bases and the V segment lost 2 bases, leaving 7 bases of the junction unmatched. Looked up from germline, CDR1 is SGHRS and CDR2 is YFSETQ. CDR3 sequence reads: CASSFEGAGDIQYF. DNA for the CDR3: TGCGCCAGCAGCTTCGAGGGGGCAGGGGACATTCAGTACTTC.

The J gene is TRBJ1-6, the V gene TRBV14, with D unclear. The CDR3 runs 19 residues. CDR1 is SGHDN and CDR2 is FVKESK in the germline V gene. V lost 4 bases and J lost 6, with 25 bases in between. The CDR3 spells CASSPRTPLSAGLNSPLHF. CDR3 sequence (DNA): TGTGCCAGCAGCCCCCGTACTCCTCTTAGTGCGGGTCTTAATTCACCCCTCCACTTT.

The CDR3 loop reads CASSLRVQGPYEQYF. The DNA of the CDR3 is TGTGCCAGCAGCTTAAGGGTGCAGGGCCCCTACGAGCAGTACTTC. The chain has TRBV7-9 and TRBJ2-5, with a weak D call TRBD1 (5 bases). The J call is doubtful: the DNA matches TRBJ2-7 better. Germline V gene sequence: CDR1 SEHNR, CDR2 FQNEAQ (reference sequence). The CDR3 has 15 residues.

The chain joins TRBV5-1 to TRBJ1-5, with a tentative D call TRBD1 (6 bases). Germline V CDR1 and CDR2: SGHRS, YFSETQ. Trimming took 0 bases from V and 6 from J, leaving 13 bases between them. The CDR3 is 15 amino acids. The CDR3 loop is CASSLDWGGRQPQHF. CDR3 sequence (DNA): TGCGCCAGCAGCTTGGATTGGGGGGGCCGTCAGCCCCAGCATTTT. The full variable domain, its missing parts supplied by reference TRBV5-1 and TRBJ1-5, is KAGVTQTPRYLIKTRGQQVTLSCSPISGHRSVSWYQQTPGQGLQFLFEYFSETQRNKGNFPGRFSGRQFSNSRSEMNVSTLELGDSALYLCASSLDWGGRQPQHFGDGTRLSIL.

V usage is TRBV5-6 and J usage is TRBJ1-5; no reliable D call. V was trimmed by 4 bases and J by 3 bases, leaving 5 bases between them. The CDR3 is 12 amino acids. Per germline, CDR1 SGHDT and CDR2 YYEEEE. The CDR3 is CASSVYNQPQHF. CDR3 coding DNA: TGTGCCAGCAGCGTCTACAATCAGCCCCAGCATTTT.

This sequence joins TRBV10-1 and TRBJ2-5; a possible D gene is TRBD1 (5 bases). This CDR3 is 13 amino acids long. The germline gives CDR1 WNHNN, CDR2 SYGVQD (reference sequence). V was shortened by 2 bases and J by 7 bases, with 11 bases between the two germline ends. In nucleotides, the CDR3 is TGCGCCAGCAGTGAGGGGGCAAGAGGGACCCAGTACTTC. Translated, it gives CASSEGARGTQYF.

The chain combines TRBV28 with TRBJ1-2; 7 bases line up with TRBD1. Trimming removed 5 bases from V and 0 bases from J; junction bases left unmatched: 9. The CDR3 consists of 16 residues. CDR1 is MDHEN and CDR2 is SYDVKM in the germline V gene. As DNA, the CDR3 is TGTGCCAGCAGTCTAAACAGGGGTGGCCCTAACTATGGCTACACCTTC. Encoded protein: CASSLNRGGPNYGYTF.

This rearrangement joins TRBV29-1 to TRBJ2-5; 9 nucleotides agree with TRBD1. Germline CDR1 is SQVTM and CDR2 is ANQGSEA. The V gene end was trimmed by 8 bases and the J gene end by 5 bases; junction bases not matched to a gene: 9. This CDR3 comprises 13 residues. The CDR3 nucleotides are TGCAGCATTGGACAGGGGCGTGATGAGACCCAGTACTTC. Its translation is CSIGQGRDETQYF.

In this sample, this clone turned up once. The chain couples TRBV9 to TRBJ1-4, with D tentatively TRBD1 (5 bases). The CDR3 extends over 14 amino acids. CDR1 and CDR2 (germline): SGDLS, YYNGEE. The V end lost 4 bases, the J end lost 5 bases, and 12 bases lay between the germline ends. The CDR3 loop reads CASSRDLANEKLFF. The CDR3 DNA reads as TGTGCCAGCAGCCGGGACCTAGCGAATGAAAAACTGTTTTTT.

The J gene is TRBJ1-2, the V gene TRBV7-3, with 8 bases identical to TRBD1. Looked up from germline, CDR1 is SGHTA and CDR2 is FQGTGA. CDR3 length equals 14 residues. After removal of 2 bases from V and 7 bases from J, the junction contained 6 bases not matched to a gene. This CDR3 is CASSLVRGQRGYTF. The DNA of the CDR3 is TGTGCCAGCAGCTTAGTCAGGGGGCAACGTGGCTACACCTTC.

CDR3 sequence reads: CASSRTSGSYEQYF. The CDR3 DNA reads as TGCGCCAGCAGCCGGACTAGCGGCTCCTACGAGCAGTACTTC. The chain joins TRBV4-3 to TRBJ2-7; TRBD2 aligns across 10 bases. CDR1 is LGHNA and CDR2 is YSLEER in the germline V gene. The V segment lost 4 bases and the J segment 0 bases; nucleotides outside the gene matches: 0. This CDR3 spans 14 amino acids.

The chain uses TRBV7-8 and TRBJ2-1; 8 nucleotides line up with TRBD1. This CDR3 region has 16 residues. Germline V gene sequence: CDR1 SGHVS, CDR2 FQNEAQ. The junction had 10 bases not matched to a gene; V was cut back by 4 bases and J by 5 bases. The chain's CDR3 is CASSSLNRGMNNEQFF. CDR3 sequence (DNA): TGTGCCAGCAGCTCCCTAAACAGGGGGATGAACAATGAGCAGTTCTTC.

The chain couples TRBV5-6 to TRBJ1-6; 7 bases match TRBD1. The CDR3 covers 14 residues. Germline loops: CDR1 SGHDT, CDR2 YYEEEE. The trim removed 4 bases at V and 6 bases at J, leaving 4 bases unmatched. In DNA form, the CDR3 reads TGTGCCAGCAGCAGGACAGGCCCTAATTCACCCCTCCACTTT. As protein: CASSRTGPNSPLHF.

The chain is built from TRBV25-1 and TRBJ2-1, with D maybe TRBD2 (6 bases). This CDR3 spans 15 amino acids. Trimming pared 1 base from V and 7 bases from J, leaving 14 bases between. Germline CDR1 reads MGHDK; CDR2 reads SYGVNS. This CDR3 reads CASSELSQGRNEQFF. The CDR3 DNA sequence: TGTGCCAGCAGTGAATTGAGCCAAGGGAGGAATGAGCAGTTCTTC. The complete variable domain, with remaining parts taken from reference TRBV25-1 and TRBJ2-1, reads EADIYQTPRYLVIGTGKKITLECSQTMGHDKMYWYQQDPGMELHLIHYSYGVNSTEKGDLSSESTVSRIRTEHFPLTLESARPSHTSQYLCASSELSQGRNEQFFGPGTRLTVL.

In DNA, the CDR3 is TGTGCCAGCAGCCCCTTGTTAACTAATGAAAAACTGTTTTTT. This codes for CASSPLLTNEKLFF. J is TRBJ1-4 and V is TRBV4-2; D is ambiguous. Germline V gene sequence: CDR1 LGHNA, CDR2 YNFKEQ. CDR3 length: 14 amino acids. V was shortened by 4 bases and J by 1 base, with 7 bases between the two germline ends.

The chain employs TRBV7-9 and TRBJ2-5, with D possibly matching TRBD1 (6 bases). The germline CDR1 and CDR2 sequences are SEHNR and FQNEAQ (reference sequence). Trimming left V 8 bases short and J 5 bases short, with 15 bases between. The CDR3 sequence is 13 residues long. The CDR3 protein is CASEWGPGETQYF. CDR3 coding DNA: TGTGCCAGCGAGTGGGGGCCGGGGGAGACCCAGTACTTC.

The chain employs TRBV13 and TRBJ1-3, with a tentative D call TRBD1 (5 bases). The ends were cut back, 5 bases at V and 4 bases at J, with 12 bases in the middle. The CDR3 totals 14 residues. Germline-derived CDR1 and CDR2 are PRHDT and FYEKMQ (reference sequence). The CDR3 loop reads CASSRGKGGNTIYF. In nucleotides, the CDR3 is TGTGCCAGCAGCCGGGGGAAGGGAGGAAACACCATATATTTT.

The chain has TRBV6-1 and TRBJ1-5, with TRBD1 matching over 10 bases. The V segment lost 7 bases and the J segment 11 bases; nucleotides outside the gene matches: 11. The germline V gene has CDR1 MNHNS and CDR2 SASEGT. There are 14 residues in the CDR3. Here the CDR3 reads CASTSGDRGRAQHF. The CDR3 DNA is TGTGCCAGCACCTCCGGGGACAGGGGACGGGCCCAGCATTTT.

The chain links TRBV7-9 to TRBJ1-5; D uncertain. Between the trimmed V and J ends, which lost 5 bases and 7 bases, there was a span of 18 bases. The CDR3 is made up of 15 amino acids. The V gene's germline CDR1 is SEHNR and CDR2 FQNEAQ (reference sequence). The CDR3 DNA follows: TGTGCCAGCAGCCCCTCGCACATCACGGAGCAGCCCCAGCATTTT. It yields the protein CASSPSHITEQPQHF. The full variable domain, in which reference TRBV7-9 and TRBJ1-5 provide the parts outside the CDR3, is DTGVSQNPRHKITKRGQNVTFRCDPISEHNRLYWYRQTLGQGPEFLTYFQNEAQLEKSRLLSDRFSAERPKGSFSTLEIQRTEQGDSAMYLCASSPSHITEQPQHFGDGTRLSIL.

The CDR3 DNA reads TGTGCCAGCAGCCCCAGGGGACCGGGACAGGGAGGTGAGCAGTTCTTC. This encodes CASSPRGPGQGGEQFF. The chain recombines TRBV7-9 with TRBJ2-1, with 9 bases fitting TRBD1. The ends lost 5 bases at V and 9 bases at J; junction bases unmatched: 14. This CDR3 region has 16 residues. From germline, CDR1 is SEHNR and CDR2 FQNEAQ (reference sequence).

The V gene is TRBV5-8, the J gene TRBJ1-1, with no clear D. V lost 1 base to trimming and J lost 2 bases, with 6 bases between them. The CDR3 has 13 residues. CDR1 is SGHTS and CDR2 is YDEGEE in the germline V gene. CDR3 sequence: CASSLTVNTEAFF. CDR3 in DNA: TGTGCCAGCAGCTTGACAGTTAACACTGAAGCTTTCTTT.

The chain recombines TRBV10-2 with TRBJ1-1, with D unresolved. V gave up 0 bases and J gave up 5 bases, with 7 bases separating them. CDR3 length: 13 amino acids. Looked up from germline, CDR1 is WSHSY and CDR2 is SAAADI. The CDR3 loop reads CASSESSWTEAFF. The CDR3 DNA is TGCGCCAGCAGTGAGTCGAGTTGGACTGAAGCTTTCTTT.